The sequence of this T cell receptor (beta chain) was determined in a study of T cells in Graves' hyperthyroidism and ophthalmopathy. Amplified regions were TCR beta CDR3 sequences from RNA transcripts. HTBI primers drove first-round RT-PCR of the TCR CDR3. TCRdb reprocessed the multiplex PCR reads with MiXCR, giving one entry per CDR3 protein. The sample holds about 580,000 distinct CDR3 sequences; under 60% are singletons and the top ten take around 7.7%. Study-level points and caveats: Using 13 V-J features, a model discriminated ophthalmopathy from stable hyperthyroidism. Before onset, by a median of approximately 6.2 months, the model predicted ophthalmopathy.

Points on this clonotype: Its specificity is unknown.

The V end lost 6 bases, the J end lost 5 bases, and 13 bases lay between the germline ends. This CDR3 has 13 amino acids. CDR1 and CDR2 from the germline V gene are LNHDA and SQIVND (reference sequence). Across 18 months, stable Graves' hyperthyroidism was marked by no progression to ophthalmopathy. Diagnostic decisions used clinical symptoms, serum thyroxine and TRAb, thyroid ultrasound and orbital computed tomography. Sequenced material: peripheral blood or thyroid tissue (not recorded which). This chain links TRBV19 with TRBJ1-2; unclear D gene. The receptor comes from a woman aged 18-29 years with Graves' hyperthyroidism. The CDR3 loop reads CASREQSFYGYTF. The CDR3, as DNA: TGTGCCAGTAGGGAACAGTCATTTTATGGCTACACCTTC.